The source of this T cell receptor beta chain is a study of blood T cell repertoires in COVID-19 (dated by TCRdb to 2018 to 2020). Looking at the study overall: Collaborator samples came from the United States, Italy and Spain and covered acute and convalescent phases of COVID-19. The repertoires were released in a freely available public database meant as a resource for research on the immune response to SARS-CoV-2. The prospective study material was composed of cDNA or gDNA derived from T cells, B-cell-depleted T cells, or PBMCs. A de-identified subject ID, COVID-19 status, age in years and sex were almost always included in the sample metadata. Subjects who had been exposed to COVID-19, were actively infected with it, or had recovered from it provided the deeply sampled blood TCRbeta repertoires that made up the dataset. Where available, HLA class I and class II types were taken from metadata supplied by the sample provider and were not determined by assay-based typing. Samples were obtained from the ongoing ImmuneRACE study (first 160 participants) and from 1,254 subjects provided by 6 global collaborators. The study at large found these results: Clinical and demographic metadata were provided uncurated, with the amount varying by source and participant.

The CDR3 measures 14 amino acids from cysteine to phenylalanine. Only the CDR3 DNA stays, 42 bases, in frame from base 1. V loses 1 base of germline sequence and J loses 5 bases, and the interval between the two ends is 11 bases. Per the germline V gene (reference sequence), PRHDT is the CDR1 and FYEKMQ is the CDR2. Whole blood was collected in K2EDTA tubes by collaborating institutions according to the institutions' own protocols. For TCRbeta analysis, collaborators shipped samples in one of three forms: frozen whole blood, isolated PBMCs, or DNA extracted from either of those sample types. TCRbeta CDR3 regions were amplified from genomic DNA by means of the immunoSEQ Assay, a bias-controlled multiplex PCR. As for the authors' bioinformatics: The number of nucleated cells in each sample was estimated by amplification of reference gene primers within the assay. To quantify the absolute abundance of each unique TCRbeta CDR3 rearrangement, sequence reads were collapsed and filtered. Productive Simpson clonality was computed per sample as the square root of Simpson's diversity index over productive rearrangements. TCRdb limited this immuneACCESS table to in-frame rearrangements with V and J called. A share of clones is missing; checked studies link under half to unresolved V genes, and the rest is unexplained. For V, J and clone size, that table is used; D and trimming come from the DNA. This sample gives 200,000 to 250,000 clones in total; approximately 84% of them show up just once. About 4.8% of the sample comes from the top ten.

As concerns this clone: The specificity of this receptor is unknown. Per-nucleotide qualities are absent, and no much larger clonotype sits a single base away.

This chain joins TRBV13 to TRBJ2-5; the D gene is possibly TRBD2, with 5 bases matching. The TCR sequence derives from a man in his fifties or sixties with acute or convalescent COVID-19. The sequenced material came from peripheral blood. The sequence in DNA is TGTGCCAGCAGCTTAGCTGATGGCGGGGAGACCCAGTACTTC. This encodes CASSLADGGETQYF.